The 8 T cell receptor beta chains reported below all come from one sample, sequenced in a study of cytomegalovirus exposure and HLA in healthy donors (TCRdb year 2017). Library preparation used the immunoSEQ multiplex PCR assay. The clones in this table, taken by TCRdb from immuneACCESS, are in-frame only. Not every clone is retained; where verified, under half of the shortfall comes from an unresolved V gene, and the cause of the rest is unknown. For this sample the table gives around 230,000 clones, of which approximately 83% were detected only once. The top ten hold 1% to 1.5% of the sample. What was sequenced was PBMCs. These receptors were obtained from a woman aged 25-40 years in good health and CMV-seropositive.

This clone was recorded once. The V and J genes are TRBV27 and TRBJ2-3, with a weak D call TRBD2 (6 bases). The CDR3 is 13 amino acids. Germline CDR1 reads MNHEY; CDR2 reads SMNVEV (reference sequence). V was trimmed by 8 bases and J by 2 bases, leaving 11 bases between them. The CDR3 loop reads CASGAGHTDTQYF. CDR3 sequence (DNA): TGTGCCAGCGGGGCGGGGCACACAGATACGCAGTATTTT.

V usage is TRBV19 and J usage is TRBJ1-5; perhaps TRBD1 as D (6 bases). Germline assignment: CDR1 LNHDA and CDR2 SQIVND (reference sequence). This CDR3 contains 15 residues. Trimming pared 5 bases from V and 7 bases from J, leaving 18 bases between. The CDR3 region has the DNA TGTGCCAGTAGTTTCCCGCCCCAGGGGAAACAGCCCCAGCATTTT. Amino acids: CASSFPPQGKQPQHF. The complete variable domain, with remaining parts taken from reference TRBV19 and TRBJ1-5, reads DGGITQSPKYLFRKEGQNVTLSCEQNLNHDAMYWYRQDPGQGLRLIYYSQIVNDFQKGDIAEGYSVSREKKESFPLTVTSAQKNPTAFYLCASSFPPQGKQPQHFGDGTRLSIL.

V gene TRBV6-1 combines with J gene TRBJ1-2, with 10 bases fitting TRBD1. Germline CDR1 reads MNHNS; CDR2 reads SASEGT. The V and J ends lost 0 bases and 3 bases, in that order; junction bases with no gene match: 16. CDR3 length: 20 residues. The CDR3 DNA reads as TGTGCCAGCAGTGAAGCCCCAAGTCGGGACAGGGGCATTGGGGACTATGGCTACACCTTC. Its protein is CASSEAPSRDRGIGDYGYTF.

The chain carries TRBV28 and TRBJ2-5; TRBD2 is a possible D gene (6 bases). Trimming cost V 5 bases and J 5 bases, with 21 bases left between them. CDR3 size: 16 residues. CDR1 and CDR2 (germline): MDHEN, SYDVKM. As DNA, the CDR3 is TGTGCCAGCAGTGGTCGGCTGGCGGGATTGGGGGAGACCCAGTACTTC. It yields the protein CASSGRLAGLGETQYF.

In this sample, this clone turned up a few times. DNA of the CDR3: TGTGCCAGCACGGCTAGGGAGAGCTCCTACGAGCAGTACTTC. Its protein product is CASTARESSYEQYF. The V and J genes are TRBV28 and TRBJ2-7, with D possibly matching TRBD2 (5 bases). Trimming left V 7 bases short and J 0 bases short, with 13 bases between. The CDR3 loop spans 14 amino acids. Germline V lookup: CDR1 MDHEN, CDR2 SYDVKM.

The genes are TRBV6-5 and TRBJ2-7; 9 bases match TRBD1. Looked up from germline, CDR1 is MNHEY and CDR2 is SVGAGI. The CDR3 extends over 14 amino acids. Trimming at V came to 6 bases and at J to 9 bases, leaving 12 bases not matched to a gene. This CDR3 reads CASRKTGGKPGQYF. For the CDR3, the DNA is TGTGCCAGCAGAAAGACAGGGGGAAAACCCGGGCAGTACTTC.

The chain employs TRBV5-5 and TRBJ1-5; weak D call: TRBD1 (6 bases). The V end was cut by 6 bases, the J end by 0 bases, with 22 bases between. CDR1 is SGHKS and CDR2 is YYEKEE in the germline V gene (reference sequence). The CDR3 covers 18 residues. The CDR3 sequence: CASIPRDTKEDSNQPQHF. CDR3 bases: TGTGCCAGCATTCCCCGGGACACCAAAGAAGATAGCAATCAGCCCCAGCATTTT.

V and J are TRBV18 and TRBJ2-7; D is possibly TRBD2 (5 bases). CDR1 is KGHSH, CDR2 LQKENI, per germline. The CDR3 loop spans 16 amino acids. V lost 3 bases to trimming and J lost 3 bases, with 18 bases between them. CDR3 bases: TGTGCCAGCTCACCGGGCTCGGTGGGAGTAAACTACGAGCAGTACTTC. As protein: CASSPGSVGVNYEQYF.